The clone carrying this TCR beta chain has only a few counts. This specimen belongs to a study of T cell repertoires in cytomegalovirus infection. Study context: Public TCR beta signatures were indicative of both CMV infection and a matching HLA type.

TCRdb re-analysed the reads in MiXCR, keeping a single row per CDR3 protein. This table has 490,000 or so distinct CDR3 sequences, around 11% appearing once. This CDR3 spans 14 amino acids. Germline CDR1 DFQATT, CDR2 SNEGSKA (reference sequence). V dropped 1 base and J dropped 2; count of bases not matched to a gene: 3. What was sequenced was PBMCs. The chain is built from TRBV20-1 and TRBJ2-7; 9 bases agree with TRBD2. This TCR was sampled from a human donor in good health (CMV status not recorded). Some clones in this sample may be carry-over from other donors' samples. CDR3 DNA sequence: TGCAGTGCTAGAGGGATAGCGGGGGCCTACGAGCAGTACTTC. This encodes CSARGIAGAYEQYF.